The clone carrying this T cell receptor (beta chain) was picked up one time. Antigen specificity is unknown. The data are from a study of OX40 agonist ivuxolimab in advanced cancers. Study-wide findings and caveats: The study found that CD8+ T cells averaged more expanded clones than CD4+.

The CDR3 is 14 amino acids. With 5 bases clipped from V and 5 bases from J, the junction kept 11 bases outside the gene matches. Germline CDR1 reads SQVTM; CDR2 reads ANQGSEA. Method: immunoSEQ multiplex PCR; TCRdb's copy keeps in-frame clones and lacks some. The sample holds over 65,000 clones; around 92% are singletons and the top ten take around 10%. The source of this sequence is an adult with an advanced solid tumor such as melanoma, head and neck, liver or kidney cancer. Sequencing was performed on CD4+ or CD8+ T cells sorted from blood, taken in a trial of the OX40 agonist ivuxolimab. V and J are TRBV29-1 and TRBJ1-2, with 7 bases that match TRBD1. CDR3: CSVHDDRAGYGYTF. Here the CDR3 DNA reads TGCAGCGTTCATGACGACAGGGCGGGGTATGGCTACACCTTC. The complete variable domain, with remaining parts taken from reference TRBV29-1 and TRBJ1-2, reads SAVISQKPSRDICQRGTSLTIQCQVDSQVTMMFWYRQQPGQSLTLIATANQGSEATYESGFVIDKFPISRPNLTFSTLTVSNMSPEDSSIYLCSVHDDRAGYGYTFGSGTRLTVV.